Below are 9 T cell receptor beta chains sequenced from a single sample in a study of CDR3 diversity in severe acne. TCRdb reprocessed the PCR reads with MiXCR, giving one entry per CDR3 protein. In the table there are 79,000 or so distinct CDR3 sequences, roughly 49% of which are singletons. Material: blood. The receptors derive from a male donor with severe acne vulgaris.

There are a few counts of this clonotype. The chain employs TRBV2 and TRBJ2-6; tentative D call: TRBD1 (5 bases). Trimming removed 1 base from V and 7 bases from J, with 14 bases in between. CDR1 and CDR2 (germline): SNHLY, FYNNEI. The CDR3 totals 16 residues. The CDR3 reads CASSEVVAGYANVLTF. The CDR3 DNA reads TGTGCCAGCAGTGAAGTAGTGGCAGGGTACGCCAACGTCCTGACTTTC.

This rearrangement joins TRBV10-1 to TRBJ2-7, with D perhaps matching TRBD2 (5 bases). The V end was cut by 6 bases, the J end by 2 bases, with 11 bases between. The CDR3 has 13 amino acids. Per the germline V gene, CDR1 is WNHNN and CDR2 is SYGVQD (reference sequence). CDR3 DNA sequence: TGCGCCAGCAGCGACGGGATCACCTACGAGCAGTACTTC. It is translated as CASSDGITYEQYF.

The chain employs TRBV7-9 and TRBJ2-7; D ambiguous. V shed 2 bases and J shed 2 bases, with 10 bases lying between them. The CDR3 extends over 14 amino acids. Germline V gene sequence: CDR1 SEHNR, CDR2 FQNEAQ (reference sequence). CDR3 loop: CASSLITGPYEQYF. As DNA, the CDR3 is TGTGCCAGCAGCTTAATCACGGGCCCCTACGAGCAGTACTTC.

This chain connects TRBV25-1 to TRBJ1-2; weak D call: TRBD1 (5 bases). The CDR3 consists of 20 residues. The germline gives CDR1 MGHDK, CDR2 SYGVNS. V was clipped by 5 bases and J by 2 bases, with 30 bases between them. The CDR3 here is CASSYSGLRGHPILNYGYTF. CDR3 DNA: TGTGCCAGCAGTTACTCGGGGTTAAGGGGCCACCCAATTCTCAACTATGGCTACACCTTC.

This chain joins TRBV29-1 and TRBJ2-5; D is uncertain. Germline CDR1 and CDR2: SQVTM and ANQGSEA. V gave up 0 bases and J gave up 2 bases, with 13 bases separating them. The CDR3 has 15 residues. CDR3 in amino acids: CSVEDFLTEQETQYF. In DNA form, the CDR3 reads TGCAGCGTTGAAGACTTTTTGACGGAACAAGAGACCCAGTACTTC.

This sequence joins TRBV24-1 and TRBJ1-2; perhaps TRBD1 as D (5 bases). The CDR3 totals 15 residues. The V end lost 5 bases, the J end lost 2 bases, and 14 bases lay between the germline ends. Germline CDR1 and CDR2: KGHDR and SFDVKD. The CDR3 DNA follows: TGTGCCACCAGTGGTTTTTCAGGGAGCAACTATGGCTACACCTTC. It translates to CATSGFSGSNYGYTF.

This clonotype has at least ten counts. The V call is TRBV28, the J call TRBJ1-1; 12 bases are a match to TRBD1. The germline V gene has CDR1 MDHEN and CDR2 SYDVKM. The V and J ends lost 9 bases and 1 base, in that order; junction bases with no gene match: 18. The CDR3 consists of 19 residues. The CDR3 DNA follows: TGTGCCAGTAGTCCCGGGACAGGGGGCCGCGCGGGTACGAACACTGAAGCTTTCTTT. Amino acid sequence: CASSPGTGGRAGTNTEAFF.

This clonotype was detected many times. The chain joins TRBV6-5 to TRBJ2-7; 7 nucleotides agree with TRBD1. Looked up from germline, CDR1 is MNHEY and CDR2 is SVGAGI. After removal of 9 bases from V and 0 bases from J, the junction contained 2 bases not matched to a gene. The CDR3 totals 12 residues. The CDR3 DNA reads TGTGCCAGGACAGGGAGCTCCTACGAGCAGTACGTC. Its translation: CARTGSSYEQYV.

V usage is TRBV7-2 and J usage is TRBJ2-3; 13 nucleotides match TRBD2. V lost 5 bases, J lost 5 bases, and 7 bases stayed unmatched. Germline V gene sequence: CDR1 SGHTA, CDR2 FQGNSA. The CDR3 has 16 amino acids. The CDR3 loop is CASSKGLAGMKDTQYF. CDR3 DNA: TGTGCCAGCAGCAAGGGACTAGCGGGAATGAAAGATACGCAGTATTTT. The whole variable domain, remainder taken from reference TRBV7-2 and TRBJ2-3, is GAGVSQSPSNKVTEKGKDVELRCDPISGHTALYWYRQSLGQGLEFLIYFQGNSAPDKSGLPSDRFSAERTGGSVSTLTIQRTQQEDSAVYLCASSKGLAGMKDTQYFGPGTRLTVL.